Listed below are T cell receptor beta chains from one sample, sequenced in a study of blood T cell repertoires in COVID-19. Clones were sequenced by immunoSEQ multiplex PCR, and TCRdb holds only the in-frame ones, with some missing. The data contain over 150,000 clones, more than 75% of them singletons. Sequences were obtained from peripheral blood. These receptors came from a woman between 18 and 29 years old who had recovered from COVID-19. Each CDR3 is given with its conserved first and last residue. D genes are given only for firm matches.

j_call d_call v_call cdr3_aa
TRBJ2-1 TRBD1 TRBV3-1/TRBV3-2 CASSRTGGPYNEQFF
TRBJ1-1 - TRBV27 CASSLSRVHEAFF
TRBJ1-1 - TRBV12-3/TRBV12-4 CASRDTGKAFF
TRBJ1-1 - TRBV29-1 CSVRGIMNTEAFF
TRBJ2-5 - TRBV11-2 CASSLGARVEETQYF
TRBJ2-2 - TRBV11-2 CASILNRAGGELFF
TRBJ1-2 TRBD1 TRBV7-2 CASRTGPNYGYTF
TRBJ1-1 - TRBV29-1 CSVARGDTEAFF
TRBJ2-7 - TRBV27 CASSPGSTPIEQYF
TRBJ1-5 - TRBV27 CASSFLLNQPQHF
TRBJ1-4 TRBD1 TRBV5-4 CASSLTGKDEKLFF
TRBJ2-3 TRBD2 TRBV5-1 CASSLSPPGLAGNTDTQYF
TRBJ2-5 TRBD2 TRBV9 CASGARAGVSETQYF
TRBJ2-1 - TRBV4-2 CASSQESAVNEQFF
TRBJ2-1 - TRBV7-8 CASSIDKGGEQFF
TRBJ1-6 - TRBV7-9 CASSLGNSPLHF
TRBJ2-5 - TRBV6-5 CASRIRRGYQETQYF
TRBJ2-5 - TRBV18 CASSPGTGMWETQYF
TRBJ2-2 TRBD1 TRBV19 CASSSYRGPTGELFF
TRBJ1-2 - TRBV5-1 CASTIGPTGFGGYTF
TRBJ2-3 - TRBV6-5 CASSFTGSSTDTQYF
TRBJ2-3 TRBD1 TRBV6-4 CASSDSGGRDTQYF
TRBJ2-3 - TRBV6-4 CASSDSSSGTDTQYF
TRBJ1-4 - TRBV6-1 CASSEGFGVGNEKLFF
TRBJ2-1 TRBD2 TRBV3-1/TRBV3-2 CASSQATSGGYNEQFF
TRBJ2-1 - TRBV7-6 CASSFSQQKWNEQFF
TRBJ2-2 TRBD2 TRBV5-1 CASSLRGTSGGAGTGELFF
TRBJ2-2 - TRBV12-3/TRBV12-4 CASTLGVGELFF
TRBJ1-3 TRBD1 TRBV2 CASSYRGFSGNTIYF
TRBJ1-3 - TRBV7-9 CASSPPEWSSGNTIYF
TRBJ1-2 - TRBV4-1 CASSQDPFNYGYTF
TRBJ1-5 - TRBV2 CASSDFGQGPNQPQHF
TRBJ1-2 - TRBV15 CATSRESRRGGGYTF
TRBJ2-7 TRBD1 TRBV5-4 CASSLFPSGQGADEQYF
TRBJ2-1 TRBD2 TRBV15 CATSRDGDKLAGVYNEQFF
TRBJ2-5 TRBD2 TRBV20-1 CSAIGRELKYF
TRBJ2-3 TRBD2 TRBV5-6 CASSASAGGGSTDTQYF
TRBJ2-2 - TRBV7-3 CASSPMGRPNTGELFF
TRBJ1-1 TRBD1 TRBV4-3 CASSQETGINTEAFF
TRBJ2-1 - TRBV25-1 CASSDFSQANEQFF
TRBJ2-7 TRBD1 TRBV27 CATGTGGPYEQYF
TRBJ1-1 TRBD1 TRBV28 CASSTTGAGNTEAFF
TRBJ2-2 - TRBV10-2 CASEGTKNTGELFF
TRBJ1-1 - TRBV6-2/TRBV6-3 CASSAVSPEAFF
TRBJ1-2 TRBD1 TRBV2 CASREGTGANYGYTF
TRBJ1-1 - TRBV3-1/TRBV3-2 CASTRNKWGLAFF
TRBJ1-2 TRBD1 TRBV24-1 CATSDGQGSYGYTF
TRBJ1-6 - TRBV27 CATKQDLVINSPLHF
TRBJ2-1 TRBD2 TRBV19 CASSIRWLAGDRGNEQFF
TRBJ1-4 - TRBV19 CASSSTLTNEKLFF
TRBJ1-1 - TRBV5-1 CASSSLLTGDNTEAFF
TRBJ2-6 - TRBV29-1 CSVPRAPGEAGANVLTF